These 21 T cell receptor beta chains were all obtained from the same sample, sequenced in a study of control samples from healthy donors and cancer patients. The table came from immunoSEQ multiplex PCR; TCRdb's copy has only in-frame clones and leaves some out. The sample includes roughly 86,000 clones, over 75% seen only once; the top ten take less than 4.5%. Sequencing was carried out using blood. These receptors were obtained from a woman aged 18-29 years in good health.

The rearrangement links TRBV19 to TRBJ1-5; TRBD1 agrees at 8 bases. V trimming: 6 bases; J trimming: 5 bases; junction bases outside the gene matches: 12. The length of the CDR3 is 16 residues. Germline V gene data show CDR1 as LNHDA and CDR2 as SQIVND (reference sequence). This chain's CDR3 is CASSKGSRGQDQPQHF. For the CDR3, the DNA is TGTGCCAGTAGCAAGGGATCCAGGGGGCAGGATCAGCCCCAGCATTTT.

V is TRBV11-3 and J is TRBJ1-1, with D unclear. The germline CDR1 and CDR2 sequences are SGHNT and YENEEA. V gave up 1 base and J gave up 1 base, with 7 bases separating them. The CDR3 totals 14 residues. The DNA for the CDR3 is TGTGCCAGCAGCTTAGGATGGGGGAACACTGAAGCTTTCTTT. This codes for CASSLGWGNTEAFF.

This clone was picked up a small number of times. The rearrangement joins TRBV7-9 to TRBJ2-1; 9 bases match TRBD2. CDR3 length equals 15 residues. Trimming at V came to 0 bases and at J to 9 bases, leaving 6 bases not matched to a gene. Germline-derived CDR1 and CDR2 are SEHNR and FQNEAQ (reference sequence). CDR3 coding DNA: TGTGCCAGCAGCTTAGCGAGCGGGGGGATTGTTGAGCAGTTCTTC. This codes for CASSLASGGIVEQFF.

This chain joins TRBV6-5 and TRBJ2-1; possible D gene TRBD2, 5 bases. The V gene lost 6 bases and the J gene lost 0 bases, with 9 bases spanning the gap. CDR1 MNHEY and CDR2 SVGAGI come from the germline V gene. This CDR3 has 14 amino acids. The CDR3 DNA reads as TGTGCCAGCAGCGGACTGGGCTCCTACAATGAGCAGTTCTTC. Translating gives CASSGLGSYNEQFF.

J is TRBJ2-7 and V is TRBV27; no clear D. Germline loops: CDR1 MNHEY, CDR2 SMNVEV (reference sequence). V gave up 4 bases and J gave up 0 bases, with 7 bases separating them. The CDR3 covers 13 residues. The DNA of the CDR3 is TGTGCCAGCAGTTCAGCAGGCTCCTACGAGCAGTACTTC. It specifies CASSSAGSYEQYF.

The rearrangement links TRBV2 to TRBJ1-1, with D maybe TRBD1 (5 bases). Looked up from germline, CDR1 is SNHLY and CDR2 is FYNNEI. The length of the CDR3 is 17 residues. V lost 0 bases, J lost 1 base, and 15 bases lay in between. Written as DNA, the CDR3 is TGTGCCAGCAGTGAAGCGCGTGGGGCGCAGGGGAACACTGAAGCTTTCTTT. Its translation is CASSEARGAQGNTEAFF.

The rearrangement uses TRBV6-2 or TRBV6-3 and TRBJ1-1, with 12 positions matching TRBD1. Germline V CDR1 and CDR2: MNHEY, SVGEGT. There are 16 residues in the CDR3. V lost 5 bases and J lost 7; bases outside the gene matches: 11. The CDR3 reads CASSKSQGTGGFEAFF. The CDR3 bases are TGTGCCAGCAGTAAGTCGCAGGGGACAGGGGGCTTTGAAGCTTTCTTT.

The rearrangement links TRBV7-9 to TRBJ1-1; D is uncertain. CDR1 SEHNR and CDR2 FQNEAQ come from the germline V gene (reference sequence). The CDR3 is 15 residues long. Trimming cost V 5 bases and J 4 bases, with 17 bases left between them. This CDR3 is CASSTPPKGSTEAFF. The CDR3 nucleotides read TGTGCCAGCAGCACACCCCCCAAGGGATCCACTGAAGCTTTCTTT.

The V gene is TRBV12-1, the J gene TRBJ2-4; the table gives TRBD2 as D, unverified against the DNA. TRBV12-1 is a known pseudogene. The CDR3 has 15 amino acids. The CDR3 region has the DNA TGTGCCAGCAGCTTTCTTCCTCTAGCCAAAAACATTCAGTACTTC. Encoded protein: CASSFLPLAKNIQYF.

V is TRBV27 and J is TRBJ1-2; a weak D match, TRBD1 (5 bases). The germline CDR1 and CDR2 sequences are MNHEY and SMNVEV (reference sequence). The CDR3 has 15 amino acids. Deletions cut 0 bases from V and 8 bases from J, with 16 bases between. DNA for the CDR3: TGTGCCAGCAGTTTATCCGGGACCCCTTATCTGGGCTACACCTTC. This translates into CASSLSGTPYLGYTF.

The gene calls are TRBV15 and TRBJ2-7; the match to TRBD2 covers 7 bases. Germline V gene data show CDR1 as LNHNV and CDR2 as YYDKDF (reference sequence). V lost 0 bases and J lost 3; bases outside the gene matches: 11. This CDR3 is 17 amino acids long. The CDR3 coding sequence is TGTGCCACCAGCAGAGACGTGATGGGAGGGACGGGCTACGAGCAGTACTTC. It is translated as CATSRDVMGGTGYEQYF.

The V call is TRBV2, the J call TRBJ1-2; 7 bases are a match to TRBD1. The CDR3 has 17 amino acids. Germline assignment: CDR1 SNHLY and CDR2 FYNNEI. Germline trimming cut 2 bases from V and 4 bases from J; bases unmatched to any gene: 13. In DNA, the CDR3 is TGTGCCAGCAGTGAAATGGGACAGCAAGGACTCTCCTATGGCTACACCTTC. Protein sequence: CASSEMGQQGLSYGYTF.

The V call is TRBV5-8, the J call TRBJ1-4; the D is unclear. V was clipped by 7 bases and J by 6 bases, with 13 bases between them. The CDR3 extends over 13 amino acids. The germline gives CDR1 SGHTS, CDR2 YDEGEE. CDR3 nucleotides: TGTGCCAGCGTACCCGGAGGGTATGAAAAACTGTTTTTT. This gives the protein CASVPGGYEKLFF.

The CDR3 region is CASSLASVSNQPQHF. CDR3 DNA sequence: TGTGCCAGCAGCTTAGCTTCCGTAAGCAATCAGCCCCAGCATTTT. The chain joins TRBV7-8 to TRBJ1-5; D is unresolved. V lost 0 bases and J 1 base, leaving 7 bases between the germline ends. The CDR3 sequence is 15 residues long. Looked up from germline, CDR1 is SGHVS and CDR2 is FQNEAQ.

The V call is TRBV6-5, the J call TRBJ1-1; 9 bases agree with TRBD1. The CDR3 extends over 13 amino acids. After removal of 6 bases from V and 5 bases from J, the junction contained 4 bases not matched to a gene. The V gene's germline CDR1 is MNHEY and CDR2 SVGAGI. This CDR3 is CASSPGQGTEAFF. As DNA, the CDR3 is TGTGCCAGCAGCCCCGGACAGGGGACTGAAGCTTTCTTT.

V and J are TRBV19 and TRBJ2-7, with 7 bases fitting TRBD1. Germline V CDR1 and CDR2: LNHDA, SQIVND (reference sequence). There are 15 residues in the CDR3. The V and J ends lost 0 bases and 2 bases, in that order; junction bases with no gene match: 4. CDR3 coding DNA: TGTGCCAGTAGTATAGAAGGGGGCAGCACCTACGAGCAGTACTTC. The encoded protein is CASSIEGGSTYEQYF.

The genes are TRBV6-5 and TRBJ1-2; 9 positions agree with TRBD1. V shed 7 bases and J 6 bases; nucleotides not matched to a gene: 9. The CDR3 consists of 14 residues. Germline V CDR1 and CDR2: MNHEY, SVGAGI. The CDR3 sequence is CASTDDRGRNGYTF. In DNA, the CDR3 is TGTGCCAGCACCGACGACAGGGGGAGGAATGGCTACACCTTC.

The rearrangement joins TRBV2 to TRBJ1-1; D is uncertain. Germline CDR1 is SNHLY and CDR2 is FYNNEI. There are 12 residues in the CDR3. The germline V and J ends were trimmed by 3 bases and 11 bases, with 13 bases remaining between them. The CDR3 spells CASSEGGIRAFF. Written as DNA, the CDR3 is TGTGCCAGCAGTGAGGGCGGGATTCGGGCTTTCTTT.

The gene calls are TRBV9 and TRBJ2-5; 8 bases are a match to TRBD2. Germline CDR1 SGDLS, CDR2 YYNGEE. The CDR3 spans 17 residues. V lost 5 bases and J lost 2; bases outside the gene matches: 14. For the CDR3, the DNA is TGTGCCAGCAGTTTCTCCCGGGCGGGGGGCCCTCAAGAGACCCAGTACTTC. Residues: CASSFSRAGGPQETQYF.

The V call is TRBV12-3 or TRBV12-4, the J call TRBJ1-1, with D unresolved. The V end lost 5 bases, the J end lost 1 base, and 5 bases lay between the germline ends. The CDR3 covers 12 residues. The CDR3 DNA reads TGTGCCAGCAGTGTTGCGAACACTGAAGCTTTCTTT. As protein: CASSVANTEAFF.

This clone has just one count. The chain carries TRBV7-2 and TRBJ2-1, with D tentatively TRBD2 (6 bases). CDR1 is SGHTA and CDR2 is FQGNSA in the germline V gene. The V end lost 5 bases, the J end lost 0 bases, and 17 bases lay between the germline ends. The CDR3 runs to 17 residues. CDR3 amino acids: CASSHPRGGSSYNEQFF. The CDR3 nucleotides read TGTGCCAGCAGCCACCCGCGGGGCGGTTCCTCCTACAATGAGCAGTTCTTC.